A single TCR beta chain is shown here with its context. What it binds is unknown. The sample belongs to a study of cytomegalovirus exposure and HLA in healthy donors. Study results and limitations: The productive fraction for most TCR beta V segments was about 87% or about 30% in an earlier analysis. When presence/absence was analysed, sequencing depth was taken to be roughly uniform across donors.

The CDR3 has 14 amino acids. Trimming left V 6 bases short and J 1 base short, with 9 bases between. CDR1 is SNHLY, CDR2 FYNNEI, per germline. It was with 60 Vbeta and 13 Jbeta primers that the PCR ran. Some clones are missing from TCRdb's copy, which holds only in-frame ones; the method was immunoSEQ multiplex PCR. The sample includes 150,000 to 170,000 clones, more than 75% of them seen just once. This chain joins TRBV2 and TRBJ2-2; a weak D match, TRBD1 (6 bases). This TCR was recovered from a man aged 25 to 45 in good health and CMV-seropositive. Sequenced input: PBMCs. This chain's CDR3 is CASRGQMNTGELFF. The CDR3 DNA is TGTGCCAGCAGGGGACAAATGAACACCGGGGAGCTGTTTTTT.